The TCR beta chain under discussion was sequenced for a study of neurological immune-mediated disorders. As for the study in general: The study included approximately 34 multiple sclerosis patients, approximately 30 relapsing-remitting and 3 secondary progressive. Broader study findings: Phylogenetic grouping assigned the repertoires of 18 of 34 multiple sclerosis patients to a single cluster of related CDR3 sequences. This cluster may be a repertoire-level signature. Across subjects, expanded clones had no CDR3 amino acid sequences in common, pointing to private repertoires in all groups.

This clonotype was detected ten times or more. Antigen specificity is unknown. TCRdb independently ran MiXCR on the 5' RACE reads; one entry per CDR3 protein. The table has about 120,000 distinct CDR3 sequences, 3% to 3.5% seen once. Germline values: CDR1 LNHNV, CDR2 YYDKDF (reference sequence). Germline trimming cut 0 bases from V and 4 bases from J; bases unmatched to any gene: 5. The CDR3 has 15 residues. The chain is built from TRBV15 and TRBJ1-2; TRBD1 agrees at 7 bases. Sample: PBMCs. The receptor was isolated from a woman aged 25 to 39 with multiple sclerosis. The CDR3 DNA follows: TGTGCCACCAGCAGAGATGAAGGGGACAGCTATGGCTACACCTTC. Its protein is CATSRDEGDSYGYTF.